This passage covers 27 T cell receptor beta chains from one sample sequenced in a study of shared clonotypes between healthy human individuals. Naive CD8 populations comprised CD45RO-negative cells positively selected for CCR7, excluding terminally differentiated effector memory CD45RA+ cells. Sequenced by immunoSEQ multiplex PCR; TCRdb stores in-frame clones only, minus some. Among around 2,000,000 clones listed, about 95% were seen once. Sequenced: naive CD8+ T cells sorted from blood. The receptors come from a young man in good health.

The chain combines TRBV5-6 with TRBJ2-7; D is unresolved. Germline V gene sequence: CDR1 SGHDT, CDR2 YYEEEE. This CDR3 has 12 residues. V dropped 0 bases and J dropped 6 bases, with 7 bases sitting between them. Here the CDR3 DNA reads TGTGCCAGCAGCTTGGGATCACCCGAGCAGTACTTC. Its translation is CASSLGSPEQYF. The full variable domain, in which reference TRBV5-6 and TRBJ2-7 provide the parts outside the CDR3, is DAGVTQSPTHLIKTRGQQVTLRCSPKSGHDTVSWYQQALGQGPQFIFQYYEEEERQRGNFPDRFSGHQFPNYSSELNVNALLLGDSALYLCASSLGSPEQYFGPGTRLTVT.

V usage is TRBV4-1 and J usage is TRBJ1-2, with TRBD1 as a possible D gene (6 bases). With 4 bases removed from V and 6 bases from J, the gap between germline ends came to 15 bases. The CDR3 consists of 14 residues. Germline V gene lookup returns CDR1 MGHRA and CDR2 YSYEKL. The CDR3 protein is CASSPTGLIDGYTF. CDR3 bases: TGCGCCAGCAGCCCCACAGGGTTAATAGATGGCTACACCTTC.

The rearrangement links TRBV27 to TRBJ2-7; D possibly corresponds to TRBD1 (5 bases). The CDR3 covers 15 residues. V shed 3 bases and J shed 2 bases, with 14 bases lying between them. Germline V CDR1 and CDR2: MNHEY, SMNVEV (reference sequence). The CDR3 DNA reads TGTGCCAGCAGTTTGGTGGCAGGGAATACCTACGAGCAGTACTTC. This gives the protein CASSLVAGNTYEQYF.

This clone showed up just once. This rearrangement joins TRBV5-8 to TRBJ2-1, with D uncertain. The length of the CDR3 is 13 residues. Looked up from germline, CDR1 is SGHTS and CDR2 is YDEGEE. Trimming removed 0 bases at V and 7 bases at J, with 8 bases between. The CDR3 loop reads CASSLGFGNEQFF. CDR3 sequence (DNA): TGTGCCAGCAGCTTGGGGTTTGGGAATGAGCAGTTCTTC.

This chain joins TRBV6-4 and TRBJ1-3; D is possibly TRBD1 (5 bases). The CDR3 loop spans 16 amino acids. The germline V and J ends were trimmed by 4 bases and 2 bases, with 15 bases remaining between them. Germline CDR1 and CDR2: MRHNA and SNTAGT. CDR3 sequence reads: CASSVGTGHPGNTIYF. Written as DNA, the CDR3 is TGTGCCAGCAGTGTAGGGACCGGCCACCCTGGAAACACCATATATTTT.

Concerning this clone itself: Other DNA variants within this sample encode the same CDR3. This chain joins TRBV4-1 and TRBJ2-2, with D unresolved. Looked up from germline, CDR1 is MGHRA and CDR2 is YSYEKL. V was pared by 1 base and J by 6 bases, with 6 bases between. The CDR3 has 13 amino acids. This CDR3 is CASSQVIAGELFF. The DNA of the CDR3 is TGCGCCAGCAGCCAAGTAATAGCCGGGGAGCTGTTTTTT.

The genes are TRBV4-1 and TRBJ1-2; D is uncertain. Germline CDR1 is MGHRA and CDR2 is YSYEKL. Trimming stripped 4 bases from V and 7 bases from J, with 10 bases between. The CDR3 consists of 12 residues. The CDR3 DNA sequence: TGCGCCAGCAGCCCCCATGTAGGTGGCTACACCTTC. Translated, it gives CASSPHVGGYTF.

This chain connects TRBV5-6 to TRBJ2-7; tentatively, D is TRBD1 or TRBD2 (5 bases each). The CDR3 contains 14 residues. V dropped 6 bases and J dropped 2 bases, with 15 bases sitting between them. Looked up from germline, CDR1 is SGHDT and CDR2 is YYEEEE. CDR3 bases: TGTGCCAGCAATGGTGGGGACGCGGCCTACGAGCAGTACTTC. Amino acid sequence: CASNGGDAAYEQYF.

In its sample, this clone was seen once. V is TRBV28 and J is TRBJ1-2; no clear D. The CDR3 has 15 amino acids. Germline V gives CDR1 MDHEN, CDR2 SYDVKM. Trimming stripped 7 bases from V and 0 bases from J, with 15 bases between. In DNA form, the CDR3 reads TGTGCCAGCAATCCGGTCGGAGTGTCTAACTATGGCTACACCTTC. It specifies CASNPVGVSNYGYTF.

The CDR3: CASSSGQGRDEQYF. The CDR3 DNA is TGCGCCAGCAGCTCGGGACAGGGGAGGGACGAGCAGTACTTC. The gene calls are TRBV5-1 and TRBJ2-7, with TRBD1 matching over 10 bases. Unmatched junction bases numbered 5, after V lost 3 bases and J lost 5 bases. The CDR3 length is 14 residues. Germline loops: CDR1 SGHRS, CDR2 YFSETQ.

V gene TRBV5-1 combines with J gene TRBJ1-1; D is unclear. Trimming shortened V by 2 bases and J by 6 bases, and 17 bases separated the two germline ends. Per germline, CDR1 SGHRS and CDR2 YFSETQ. The CDR3 sequence is 15 residues long. CDR3 protein: CASSFRPAARAEAFF. The CDR3 coding sequence is TGCGCCAGCAGCTTTCGACCCGCGGCTAGGGCTGAAGCTTTCTTT. The whole variable domain, filled in from reference TRBV5-1 and TRBJ1-1, reads KAGVTQTPRYLIKTRGQQVTLSCSPISGHRSVSWYQQTPGQGLQFLFEYFSETQRNKGNFPGRFSGRQFSNSRSEMNVSTLELGDSALYLCASSFRPAARAEAFFGQGTRLTVV.

The V and J genes are TRBV27 and TRBJ1-4; perhaps TRBD1 as D (6 bases). This CDR3 spans 15 amino acids. CDR1 MNHEY and CDR2 SMNVEV come from the germline V gene (reference sequence). V lost 5 bases and J 4 bases, leaving 14 bases between the germline ends. The DNA of the CDR3 is TGTGCCAGCAGTCCGGTGGACAGCCTTAATGAAAAACTGTTTTTT. This gives the protein CASSPVDSLNEKLFF.

Points on this clone: The same CDR3 also results from other DNA sequences found in this sample. V gene TRBV7-6 combines with J gene TRBJ2-7; 9 bases are shared with TRBD1. The germline CDR1 and CDR2 sequences are SGHVS and FNYEAQ. V lost 0 bases to trimming and J lost 5 bases; unmatched junction nucleotides: 2. The CDR3 loop spans 14 amino acids. The CDR3 region has the DNA TGTGCCAGCAGCTTAGCGACAGGGGGAGACGAGCAGTACTTC. Its protein is CASSLATGGDEQYF.

The sample holds a few counts of this clone. V gene TRBV5-4 combines with J gene TRBJ1-2, with D hard to call. Trimming shortened V by 0 bases and J by 2 bases, and 5 bases separated the two germline ends. Germline V gene sequence: CDR1 SGHNT, CDR2 YYREEE (reference sequence). CDR3 length: 13 amino acids. In DNA form, the CDR3 reads TGTGCCAGCAGCTTGGGCAACAACTATGGCTACACCTTC. This encodes CASSLGNNYGYTF.

The V gene is TRBV5-5, the J gene TRBJ1-2; possibly TRBD1 for D (6 bases). The CDR3 has 16 residues. The V gene's germline CDR1 is SGHKS and CDR2 YYEKEE (reference sequence). Trimming cost V 3 bases and J 2 bases, with 17 bases left between them. This chain's CDR3 is CASSWLRQAGNYGYTF. In nucleotides, the CDR3 is TGTGCCAGCAGCTGGCTACGACAGGCGGGAAACTATGGCTACACCTTC.

This clone showed up just once. This rearrangement joins TRBV16 to TRBJ1-6, with TRBD1 matching over 8 bases. The CDR3 loop spans 18 amino acids. Germline assignment: CDR1 KGHSY and CDR2 FQNENV. Losses at the gene ends were 3 bases for V and 0 bases for J; bases not matched to a gene: 7. For the CDR3, the DNA is TGTGCCAGCAGCCAGTCGGCAGGGGGCCACTCCTATAATTCACCCCTCCACTTT. This translates into CASSQSAGGHSYNSPLHF.

The chain recombines TRBV27 with TRBJ2-2; TRBD1 matches 8 bases. V lost 3 bases and J lost 7; bases outside the gene matches: 13. Germline V gene data show CDR1 as MNHEY and CDR2 as SMNVEV (reference sequence). This CDR3 has 17 amino acids. This CDR3 is CASSFPPGGVGGGELFF. The DNA of the CDR3 is TGTGCCAGCAGTTTCCCCCCAGGGGGCGTTGGTGGCGGGGAGCTGTTTTTT.

The chain uses TRBV28 and TRBJ2-1; 12 nucleotides agree with TRBD1. The trim removed 5 bases at V and 8 bases at J, leaving 7 bases unmatched. This CDR3 is built from 15 residues. Germline CDR1 MDHEN, CDR2 SYDVKM. CDR3 protein: CASSPGQGAFDEQFF. CDR3 coding DNA: TGTGCCAGCAGTCCGGGACAGGGGGCCTTCGATGAGCAGTTCTTC. Based on the CDR3 plus reference TRBV28 and TRBJ2-1, the full variable domain is DVKVTQSSRYLVKRTGEKVFLECVQDMDHENMFWYRQDPGLGLRLIYFSYDVKMKEKGDIPEGYSVSREKKERFSLILESASTNQTSMYLCASSPGQGAFDEQFFGPGTRLTVL.

The chain recombines TRBV19 with TRBJ2-1; either TRBD1 or TRBD2 may fit D (5 bases each). CDR3 length equals 14 residues. The germline V gene encodes CDR1 LNHDA and CDR2 SQIVND (reference sequence). V gave up 0 bases and J gave up 9 bases, with 12 bases separating them. The CDR3 sequence: CASSIDGGEGEQFF. The CDR3 DNA sequence: TGTGCCAGTAGTATAGATGGGGGAGAAGGTGAGCAGTTCTTC.

The chain recombines TRBV7-8 with TRBJ2-5; D is perhaps TRBD2 (5 bases). Germline V lookup: CDR1 SGHVS, CDR2 FQNEAQ. This CDR3 comprises 17 residues. Trimming removed 1 base from V and 3 bases from J, with 18 bases in between. The chain's CDR3 is CASSLDIGGFPEETQYF. The CDR3 region has the DNA TGTGCCAGCAGCTTAGATATTGGCGGGTTCCCTGAAGAGACCCAGTACTTC.

V and J are TRBV7-8 and TRBJ2-7; D remains unclear. V gave up 0 bases and J gave up 7 bases, with 10 bases separating them. The CDR3 runs to 13 residues. Per germline, CDR1 SGHVS and CDR2 FQNEAQ. CDR3 region: CASSLALNVEQYF. The CDR3 nucleotides read TGTGCCAGCAGCTTAGCATTAAATGTGGAGCAGTACTTC.

V gene TRBV5-8 combines with J gene TRBJ2-7; no clear D. CDR1 and CDR2 from the germline V gene are SGHTS and YDEGEE. The CDR3 totals 13 residues. V lost 0 bases and J lost 3, with 7 bases in between. As DNA, the CDR3 is TGTGCCAGCAGCTTGGCCGAGGTCTACGAGCAGTACTTC. Translating gives CASSLAEVYEQYF.

The V gene is TRBV9, the J gene TRBJ2-2, with TRBD2 matching over 8 bases. Germline V gives CDR1 SGDLS, CDR2 YYNGEE. Unmatched junction bases numbered 12, after V lost 2 bases and J lost 6 bases. The CDR3 covers 17 residues. The CDR3: CASSVGPSGTRAGELFF. CDR3 nucleotides: TGTGCCAGCAGCGTGGGGCCATCCGGGACTAGAGCCGGGGAGCTGTTTTTT.

This clone is a singleton in its sample. V usage is TRBV4-1 and J usage is TRBJ2-7; 10 nucleotides line up with TRBD2. V lost 1 base to trimming and J lost 7 bases; unmatched junction nucleotides: 4. Germline V lookup: CDR1 MGHRA, CDR2 YSYEKL. The CDR3 contains 14 residues. The CDR3 sequence is CASSQVELAGEQYF. DNA for the CDR3: TGCGCCAGCAGCCAAGTGGAACTAGCGGGAGAGCAGTACTTC.

V gene TRBV27 combines with J gene TRBJ2-5; 8 bases line up with TRBD2. Germline V lookup: CDR1 MNHEY, CDR2 SMNVEV (reference sequence). This CDR3 region has 16 residues. V dropped 3 bases and J dropped 5; count of bases not matched to a gene: 11. CDR3 amino acids: CASSLDSGMWLETQYF. The CDR3 DNA sequence: TGTGCCAGCAGTTTGGATAGCGGGATGTGGCTGGAGACCCAGTACTTC.

The chain links TRBV30 to TRBJ2-5; 9 bases match TRBD2. The CDR3 consists of 20 residues. Trimming took 0 bases from V and 2 from J; bases not matched to a gene: 19. Germline V gene sequence: CDR1 GTSNPN, CDR2 SVGIG (reference sequence). The CDR3 sequence: CAWSVQVERIRGRGQETQYF. DNA for the CDR3: TGTGCCTGGAGTGTACAGGTAGAGCGAATTCGCGGGAGGGGGCAAGAGACCCAGTACTTC. Combining the CDR3 with reference TRBV30 and TRBJ2-5 gives the whole variable domain SQTIHQWPATLVQPVGSPLSLECTVEGTSNPNLYWYRQAAGRGLQLLFYSVGIGQISSEVPQNLSASRPQDRQFILSSKKLLLSDSGFYLCAWSVQVERIRGRGQETQYFGPGTRLLVL.

V gene TRBV9 combines with J gene TRBJ1-2, with 7 bases identical to TRBD1. V lost 3 bases to trimming and J lost 7 bases; unmatched junction nucleotides: 9. CDR1 and CDR2 from the germline V gene are SGDLS and YYNGEE. This CDR3 contains 14 residues. The CDR3 coding sequence is TGTGCCAGCAGCGCTCGTACAGGGGTTGGTGGCTACACCTTC. It codes for CASSARTGVGGYTF.